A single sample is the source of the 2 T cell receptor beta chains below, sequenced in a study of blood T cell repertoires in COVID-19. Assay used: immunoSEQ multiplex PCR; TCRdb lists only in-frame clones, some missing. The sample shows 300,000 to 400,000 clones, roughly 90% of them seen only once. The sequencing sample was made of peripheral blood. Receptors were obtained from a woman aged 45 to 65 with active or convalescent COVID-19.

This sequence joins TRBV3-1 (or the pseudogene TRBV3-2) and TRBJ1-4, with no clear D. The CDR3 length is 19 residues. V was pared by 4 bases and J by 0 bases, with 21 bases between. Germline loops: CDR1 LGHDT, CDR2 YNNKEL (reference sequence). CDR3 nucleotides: TGTGCCAGCAGCCTCTGGAGAGCGGTCGGGAGCACAACTAATGAAAAACTGTTTTTT. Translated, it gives CASSLWRAVGSTTNEKLFF.

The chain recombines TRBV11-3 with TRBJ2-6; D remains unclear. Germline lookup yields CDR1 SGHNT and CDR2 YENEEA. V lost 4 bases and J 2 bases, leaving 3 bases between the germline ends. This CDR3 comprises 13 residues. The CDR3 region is CASSYTGANVLTF. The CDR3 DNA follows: TGTGCCAGCAGCTACACTGGGGCCAACGTCCTGACTTTC. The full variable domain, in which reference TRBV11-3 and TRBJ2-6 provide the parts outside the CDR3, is EAGVVQSPRYKIIEKKQPVAFWCNPISGHNTLYWYLQNLGQGPELLIRYENEEAVDDSQLPKDRFSAERLKGVDSTLKIQPAELGDSAVYLCASSYTGANVLTFGAGSRLTVL.